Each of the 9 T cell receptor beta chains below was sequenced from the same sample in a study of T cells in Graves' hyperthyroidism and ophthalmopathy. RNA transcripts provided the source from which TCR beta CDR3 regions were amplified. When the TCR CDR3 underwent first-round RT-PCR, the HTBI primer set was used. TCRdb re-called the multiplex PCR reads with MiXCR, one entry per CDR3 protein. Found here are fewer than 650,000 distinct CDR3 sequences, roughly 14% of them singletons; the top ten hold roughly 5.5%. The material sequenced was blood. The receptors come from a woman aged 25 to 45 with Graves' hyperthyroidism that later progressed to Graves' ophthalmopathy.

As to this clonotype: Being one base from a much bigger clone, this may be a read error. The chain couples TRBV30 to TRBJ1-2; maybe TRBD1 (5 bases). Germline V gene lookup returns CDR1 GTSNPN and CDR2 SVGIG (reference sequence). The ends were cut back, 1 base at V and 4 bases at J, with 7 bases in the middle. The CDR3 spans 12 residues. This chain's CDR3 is CAWSAQVYGYTF. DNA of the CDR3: TGTGCCTGGAGTGCACAGGTCTATGGCTACACCTTC. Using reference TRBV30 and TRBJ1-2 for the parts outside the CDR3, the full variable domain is SQTIHQWPATLVQPVGSPLSLECTVEGTSNPNLYWYRQAAGRGLQLLFYSVGIGQISSEVPQNLSASRPQDRQFILSSKKLLLSDSGFYLCAWSAQVYGYTFGSGTRLTVV.

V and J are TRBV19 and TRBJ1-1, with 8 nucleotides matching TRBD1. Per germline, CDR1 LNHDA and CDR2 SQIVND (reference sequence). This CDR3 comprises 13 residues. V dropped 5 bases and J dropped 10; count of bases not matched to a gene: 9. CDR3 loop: CASSLTRGPSAFF. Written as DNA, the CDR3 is TGTGCCAGTAGTTTGACCAGGGGGCCGTCAGCTTTCTTT.

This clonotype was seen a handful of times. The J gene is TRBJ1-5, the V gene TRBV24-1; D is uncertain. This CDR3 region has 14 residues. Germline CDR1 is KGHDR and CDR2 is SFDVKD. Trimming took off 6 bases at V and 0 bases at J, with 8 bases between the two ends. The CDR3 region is CATSTPDSNQPQHF. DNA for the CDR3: TGTGCCACCAGTACACCCGATAGCAATCAGCCCCAGCATTTT.

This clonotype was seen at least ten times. For the CDR3, the DNA is TGTGCCAGCAGCAAACAGGGGACCTCCTACGAGCAGTACTTC. Residues: CASSKQGTSYEQYF. V and J are TRBV11-2 and TRBJ2-7; 7 bases align to TRBD1. The CDR3 has 14 residues. V shed 5 bases, J shed 0 bases, and the junction held 4 bases outside the gene matches. Looked up from germline, CDR1 is SGHAT and CDR2 is FQNNGV.

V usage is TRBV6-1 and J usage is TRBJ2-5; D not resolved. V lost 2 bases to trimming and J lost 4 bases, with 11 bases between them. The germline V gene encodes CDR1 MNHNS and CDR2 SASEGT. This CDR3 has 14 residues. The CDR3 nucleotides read TGTGCCAGCAGTGAATTACACAGTACAGAGACCCAGTACTTC. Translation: CASSELHSTETQYF.

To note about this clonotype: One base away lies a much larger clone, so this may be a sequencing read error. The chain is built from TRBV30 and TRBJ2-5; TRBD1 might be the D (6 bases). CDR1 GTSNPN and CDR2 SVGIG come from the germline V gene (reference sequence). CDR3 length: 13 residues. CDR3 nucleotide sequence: TGTGCCTGGCGTACAGGGCACCAAGAGGCCCAGTACTTC. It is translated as CAWRTGHQEAQYF.

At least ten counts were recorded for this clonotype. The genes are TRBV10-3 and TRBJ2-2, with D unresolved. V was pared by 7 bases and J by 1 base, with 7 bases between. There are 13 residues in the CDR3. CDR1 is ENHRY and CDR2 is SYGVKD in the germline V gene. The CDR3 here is CAIKARNTGELFF. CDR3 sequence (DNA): TGTGCCATCAAGGCTAGGAACACCGGGGAGCTGTTTTTT.

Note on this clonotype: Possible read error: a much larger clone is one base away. In DNA form, the CDR3 reads TGTGCCAGCAGCGCTGGGACTTGGGGAGAGACCCAGTACTTC. Its protein is CASSAGTWGETQYF. V and J are TRBV10-3 and TRBJ2-5; maybe TRBD2 (6 bases). Trimming stripped 10 bases from V and 4 bases from J, with 19 bases between. The germline V gene encodes CDR1 ENHRY and CDR2 SYGVKD. The CDR3 totals 14 residues.

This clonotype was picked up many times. For the CDR3, the DNA is TGTGCCAGCAGTTATGACAGGGGAACCAACACTGAAGCTTTCTTT. It codes for CASSYDRGTNTEAFF. The chain joins TRBV2 to TRBJ1-1; 8 bases fit TRBD1. Germline-derived CDR1 and CDR2 are SNHLY and FYNNEI. The CDR3 runs 15 residues. V gave up 5 bases and J gave up 2 bases; unmatched junction bases: 7.